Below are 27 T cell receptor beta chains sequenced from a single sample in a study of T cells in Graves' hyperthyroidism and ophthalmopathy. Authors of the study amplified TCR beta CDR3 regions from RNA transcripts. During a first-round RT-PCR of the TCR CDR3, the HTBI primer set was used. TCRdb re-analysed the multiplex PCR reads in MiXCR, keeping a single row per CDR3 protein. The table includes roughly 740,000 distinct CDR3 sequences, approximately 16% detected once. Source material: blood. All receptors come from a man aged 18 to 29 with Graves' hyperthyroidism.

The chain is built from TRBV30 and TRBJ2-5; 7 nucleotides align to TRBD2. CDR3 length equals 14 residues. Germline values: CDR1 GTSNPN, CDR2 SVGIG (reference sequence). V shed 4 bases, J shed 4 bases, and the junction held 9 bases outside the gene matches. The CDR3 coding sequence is TGTGCCTGGAACTGGGAGGGGTTCGCAGAGACCCAGTACTTC. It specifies CAWNWEGFAETQYF. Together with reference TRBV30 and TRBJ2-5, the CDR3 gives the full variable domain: SQTIHQWPATLVQPVGSPLSLECTVEGTSNPNLYWYRQAAGRGLQLLFYSVGIGQISSEVPQNLSASRPQDRQFILSSKKLLLSDSGFYLCAWNWEGFAETQYFGPGTRLLVL.

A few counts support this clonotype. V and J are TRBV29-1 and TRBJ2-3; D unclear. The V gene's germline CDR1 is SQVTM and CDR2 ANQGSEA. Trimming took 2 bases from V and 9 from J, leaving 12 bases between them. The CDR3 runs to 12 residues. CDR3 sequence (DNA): TGCAGCGTTGAAAGACGTGTGGGGACGCAGTATTTT. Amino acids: CSVERRVGTQYF.

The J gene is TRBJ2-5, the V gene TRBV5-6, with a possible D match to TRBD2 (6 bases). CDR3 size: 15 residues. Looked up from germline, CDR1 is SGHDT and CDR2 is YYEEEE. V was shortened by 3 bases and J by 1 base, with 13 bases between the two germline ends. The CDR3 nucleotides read TGTGCCAGCAGCTACGTCCCGCGGGGCCAAGAGACCCAGTACTTC. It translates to CASSYVPRGQETQYF.

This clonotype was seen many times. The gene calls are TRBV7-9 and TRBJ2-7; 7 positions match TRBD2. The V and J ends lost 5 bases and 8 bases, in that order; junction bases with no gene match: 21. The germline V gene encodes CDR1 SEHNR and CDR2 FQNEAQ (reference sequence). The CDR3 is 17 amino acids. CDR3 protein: CASSPGDRGDWEFKQYF. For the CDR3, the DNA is TGTGCCAGCAGCCCGGGAGACCGGGGGGACTGGGAATTCAAGCAGTACTTC.

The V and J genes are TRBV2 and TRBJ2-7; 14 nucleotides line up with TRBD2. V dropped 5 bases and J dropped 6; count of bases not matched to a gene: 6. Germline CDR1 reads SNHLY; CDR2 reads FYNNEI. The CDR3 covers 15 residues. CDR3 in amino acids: CASSTGTSGSGEQYF. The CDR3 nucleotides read TGTGCCAGCAGTACCGGGACTAGCGGGAGCGGCGAGCAGTACTTC.

CDR3 residues: CASSTGHLNTEAFF. DNA of the CDR3: TGCGCCAGCAGCACGGGACACTTGAACACTGAAGCTTTCTTT. The chain couples TRBV5-1 to TRBJ1-1, with D perhaps TRBD1 (6 bases). Per the germline V gene, CDR1 is SGHRS and CDR2 is YFSETQ. This CDR3 comprises 14 residues. V lost 4 bases to trimming and J lost 0 bases, with 10 bases between them.

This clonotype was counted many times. DNA for the CDR3: TGTGCCAGCAGTGATTCGCGCGGGACAGGGAATGGCTACACCTTC. The encoded protein is CASSDSRGTGNGYTF. The chain combines TRBV2 with TRBJ1-2; 9 bases are shared with TRBD1. This CDR3 comprises 15 residues. The ends lost 3 bases at V and 6 bases at J; junction bases unmatched: 8. CDR1 is SNHLY, CDR2 FYNNEI, per germline.

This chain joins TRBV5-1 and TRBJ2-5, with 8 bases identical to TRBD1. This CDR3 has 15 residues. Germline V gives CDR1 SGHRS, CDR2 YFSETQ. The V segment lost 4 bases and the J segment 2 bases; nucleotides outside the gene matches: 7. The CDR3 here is CASSLRDRIQETQYF. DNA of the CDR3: TGCGCCAGCAGCCTCCGGGACAGGATACAAGAGACCCAGTACTTC.

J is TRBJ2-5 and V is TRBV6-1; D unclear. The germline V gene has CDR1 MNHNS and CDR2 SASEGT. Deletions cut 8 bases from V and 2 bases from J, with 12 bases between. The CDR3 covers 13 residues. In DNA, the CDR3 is TGTGCCAGCCATTTTACAGCTCAAGAGACCCAGTACTTC. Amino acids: CASHFTAQETQYF.

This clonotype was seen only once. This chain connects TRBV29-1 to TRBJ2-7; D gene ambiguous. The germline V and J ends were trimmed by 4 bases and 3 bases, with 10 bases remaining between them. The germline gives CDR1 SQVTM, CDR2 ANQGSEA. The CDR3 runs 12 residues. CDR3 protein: CSVVGVGYEQYF. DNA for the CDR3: TGCAGCGTTGTTGGAGTAGGCTACGAGCAGTACTTC.

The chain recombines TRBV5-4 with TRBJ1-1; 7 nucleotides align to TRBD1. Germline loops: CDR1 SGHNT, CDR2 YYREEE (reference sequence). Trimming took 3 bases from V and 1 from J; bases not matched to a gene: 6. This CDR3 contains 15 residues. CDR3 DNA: TGTGCCAGCAGCTCCGGGACAGCGGCGAACACTGAAGCTTTCTTT. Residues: CASSSGTAANTEAFF. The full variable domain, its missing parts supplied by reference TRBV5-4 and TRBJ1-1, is ETGVTQSPTHLIKTRGQQVTLRCSSQSGHNTVSWYQQALGQGPQFIFQYYREEENGRGNFPPRFSGLQFPNYSSELNVNALELDDSALYLCASSSGTAANTEAFFGQGTRLTVV.

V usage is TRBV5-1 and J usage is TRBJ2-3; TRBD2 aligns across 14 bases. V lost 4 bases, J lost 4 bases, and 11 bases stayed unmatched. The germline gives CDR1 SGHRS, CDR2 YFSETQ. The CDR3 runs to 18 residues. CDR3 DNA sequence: TGCGCCAGCAGCCCTAAGGGACTAGCGGGAGCTCGGGCAGATACGCAGTATTTT. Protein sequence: CASSPKGLAGARADTQYF.

The CDR3 sequence is CSARDIVNYGYTF. The CDR3 DNA is TGCAGTGCTAGAGATATTGTTAACTATGGCTACACCTTC. V is TRBV20-1 and J is TRBJ1-2, with no clear D. The CDR3 has 13 amino acids. The germline CDR1 and CDR2 sequences are DFQATT and SNEGSKA (reference sequence). V shed 0 bases and J shed 1 base, with 6 bases lying between them.

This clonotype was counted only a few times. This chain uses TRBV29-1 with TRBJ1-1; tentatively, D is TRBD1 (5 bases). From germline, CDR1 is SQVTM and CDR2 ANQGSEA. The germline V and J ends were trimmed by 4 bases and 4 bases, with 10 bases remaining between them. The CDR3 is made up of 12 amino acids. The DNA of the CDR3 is TGCAGCGTTGGCGGGGGGGTCACTGAAGCTTTCTTT. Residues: CSVGGGVTEAFF. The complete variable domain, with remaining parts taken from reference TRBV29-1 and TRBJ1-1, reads SAVISQKPSRDICQRGTSLTIQCQVDSQVTMMFWYRQQPGQSLTLIATANQGSEATYESGFVIDKFPISRPNLTFSTLTVSNMSPEDSSIYLCSVGGGVTEAFFGQGTRLTVV.

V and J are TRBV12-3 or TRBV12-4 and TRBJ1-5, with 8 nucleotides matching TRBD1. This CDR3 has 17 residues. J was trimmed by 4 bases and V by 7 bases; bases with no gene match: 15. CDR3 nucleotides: TGTGCCAGCAACCTATTCACAGGGGGAAGGGCAAATCAGCCCCAGCATTTT. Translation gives CASNLFTGGRANQPQHF.

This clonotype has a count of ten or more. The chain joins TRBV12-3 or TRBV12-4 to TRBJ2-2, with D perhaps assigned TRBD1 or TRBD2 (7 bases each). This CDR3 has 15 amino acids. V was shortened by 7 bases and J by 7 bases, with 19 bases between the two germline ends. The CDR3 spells CASTLGGGGNGELFF. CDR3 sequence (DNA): TGTGCCAGCACCCTAGGGGGAGGGGGCAACGGGGAGCTGTTTTTT.

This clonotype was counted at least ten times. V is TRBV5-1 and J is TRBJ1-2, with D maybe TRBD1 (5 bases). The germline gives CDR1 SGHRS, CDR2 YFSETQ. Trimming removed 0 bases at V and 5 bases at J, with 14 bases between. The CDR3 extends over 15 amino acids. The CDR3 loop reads CASSLGQGPLYGYTF. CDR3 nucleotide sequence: TGCGCCAGCAGCTTGGGGCAGGGTCCTCTGTATGGCTACACCTTC.

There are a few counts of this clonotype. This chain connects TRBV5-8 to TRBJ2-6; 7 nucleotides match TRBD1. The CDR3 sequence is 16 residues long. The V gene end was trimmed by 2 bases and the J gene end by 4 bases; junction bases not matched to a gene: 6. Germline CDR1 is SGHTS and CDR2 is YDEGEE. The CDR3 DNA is TGTGCCAGCAGCTTCGACAGGGCTGAAGGGGCCAACGTCCTGACTTTC. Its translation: CASSFDRAEGANVLTF.

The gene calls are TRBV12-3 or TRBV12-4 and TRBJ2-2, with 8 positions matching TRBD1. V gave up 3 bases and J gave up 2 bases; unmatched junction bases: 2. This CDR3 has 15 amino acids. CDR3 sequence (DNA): TGTGCCAGCAGTTTCAGGGGGCCCAACACCGGGGAGCTGTTTTTT. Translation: CASSFRGPNTGELFF.

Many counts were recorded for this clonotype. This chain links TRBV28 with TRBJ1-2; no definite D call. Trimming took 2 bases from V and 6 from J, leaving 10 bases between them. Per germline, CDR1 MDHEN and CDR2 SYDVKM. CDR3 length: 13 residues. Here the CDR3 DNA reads TGTGCCAGCAGTTTAGACGGGTCCCATGGCTACACCTTC. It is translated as CASSLDGSHGYTF.

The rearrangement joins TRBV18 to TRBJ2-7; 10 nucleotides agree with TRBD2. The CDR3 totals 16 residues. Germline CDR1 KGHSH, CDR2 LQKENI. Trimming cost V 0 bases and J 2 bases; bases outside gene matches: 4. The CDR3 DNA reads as TGTGCCAGCTCACCACCGGCTAGCGGGGGCGCCTACGAGCAGTACTTC. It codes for CASSPPASGGAYEQYF. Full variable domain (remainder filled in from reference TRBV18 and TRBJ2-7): NAGVMQNPRHLVRRRGQEARLRCSPMKGHSHVYWYRQLPEEGLKFMVYLQKENIIDESGMPKERFSAEFPKEGPSILRIQQVVRGDSAAYFCASSPPASGGAYEQYFGPGTRLTVT.

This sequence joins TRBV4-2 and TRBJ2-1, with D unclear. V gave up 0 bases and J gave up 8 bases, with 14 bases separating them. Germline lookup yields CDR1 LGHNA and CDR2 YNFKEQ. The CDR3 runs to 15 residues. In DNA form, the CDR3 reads TGTGCCAGCAGCCAAGATACAGCAGGTTGGGATGAGCAGTTCTTC. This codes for CASSQDTAGWDEQFF.

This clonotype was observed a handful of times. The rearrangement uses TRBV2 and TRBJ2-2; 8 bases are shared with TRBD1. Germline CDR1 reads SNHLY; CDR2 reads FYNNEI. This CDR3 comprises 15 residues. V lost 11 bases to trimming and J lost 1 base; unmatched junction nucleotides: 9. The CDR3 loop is CAGRKDRVNTGELFF. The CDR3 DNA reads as TGTGCCGGACGAAAGGACAGGGTGAACACCGGGGAGCTGTTTTTT. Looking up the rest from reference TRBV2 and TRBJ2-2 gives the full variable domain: EPEVTQTPSHQVTQMGQEVILRCVPISNHLYFYWYRQILGQKVEFLVSFYNNEISEKSEIFDDQFSVERPDGSNFTLKIRSTKLEDSAMYFCAGRKDRVNTGELFFGEGSRLTVL.

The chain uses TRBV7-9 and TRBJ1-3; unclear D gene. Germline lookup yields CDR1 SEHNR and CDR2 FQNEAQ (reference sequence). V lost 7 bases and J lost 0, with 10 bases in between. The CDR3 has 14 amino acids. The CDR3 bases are TGTGCCAGCAAGGGCAGTCGCTCTGGAAACACCATATATTTT. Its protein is CASKGSRSGNTIYF.

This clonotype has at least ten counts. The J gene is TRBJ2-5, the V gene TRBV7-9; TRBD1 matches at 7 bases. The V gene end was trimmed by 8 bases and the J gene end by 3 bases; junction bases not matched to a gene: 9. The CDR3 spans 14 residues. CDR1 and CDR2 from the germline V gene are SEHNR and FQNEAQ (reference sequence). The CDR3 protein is CASGSTQGEETQYF. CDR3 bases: TGTGCCAGCGGCTCTACCCAGGGGGAAGAGACCCAGTACTTC.

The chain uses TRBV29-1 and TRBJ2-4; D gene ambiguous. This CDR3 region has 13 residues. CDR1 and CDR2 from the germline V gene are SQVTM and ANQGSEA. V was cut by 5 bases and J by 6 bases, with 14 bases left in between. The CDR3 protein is CSVSGIGGNIQYF. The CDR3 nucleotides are TGCAGCGTTTCTGGGATAGGTGGAAACATTCAGTACTTC. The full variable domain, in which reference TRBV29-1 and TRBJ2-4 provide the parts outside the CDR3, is SAVISQKPSRDICQRGTSLTIQCQVDSQVTMMFWYRQQPGQSLTLIATANQGSEATYESGFVIDKFPISRPNLTFSTLTVSNMSPEDSSIYLCSVSGIGGNIQYFGAGTRLSVL.

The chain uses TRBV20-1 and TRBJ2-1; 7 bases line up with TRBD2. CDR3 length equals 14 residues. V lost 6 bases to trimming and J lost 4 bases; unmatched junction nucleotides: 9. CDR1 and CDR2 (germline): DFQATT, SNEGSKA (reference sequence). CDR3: CSAQPGLPYNEQFF. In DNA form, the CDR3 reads TGCAGTGCCCAACCGGGACTACCATACAATGAGCAGTTCTTC.